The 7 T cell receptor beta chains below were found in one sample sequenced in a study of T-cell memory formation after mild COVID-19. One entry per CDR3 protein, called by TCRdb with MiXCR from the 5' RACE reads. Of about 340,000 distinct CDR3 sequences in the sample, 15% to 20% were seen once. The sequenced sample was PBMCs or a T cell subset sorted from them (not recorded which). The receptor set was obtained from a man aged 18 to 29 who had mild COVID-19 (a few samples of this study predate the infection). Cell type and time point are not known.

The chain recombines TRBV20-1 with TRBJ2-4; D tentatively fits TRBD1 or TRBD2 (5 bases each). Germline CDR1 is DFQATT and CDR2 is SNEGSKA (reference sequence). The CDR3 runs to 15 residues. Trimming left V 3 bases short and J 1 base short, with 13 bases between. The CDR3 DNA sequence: TGCAGTGCTAGTCGGGGTGGGGGTGCCAAAAACATTCAGTACTTC. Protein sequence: CSASRGGGAKNIQYF.

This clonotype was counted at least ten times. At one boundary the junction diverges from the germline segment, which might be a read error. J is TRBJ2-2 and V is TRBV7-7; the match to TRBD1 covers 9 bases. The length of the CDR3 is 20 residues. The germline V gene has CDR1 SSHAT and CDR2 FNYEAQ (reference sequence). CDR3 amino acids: CASSQKPRNYRGPGTGELFF. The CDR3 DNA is TGTGCTAGCAGCCAGAAACCCCGAAACTACAGGGGGCCGGGCACCGGGGAGCTGTTTTTT.

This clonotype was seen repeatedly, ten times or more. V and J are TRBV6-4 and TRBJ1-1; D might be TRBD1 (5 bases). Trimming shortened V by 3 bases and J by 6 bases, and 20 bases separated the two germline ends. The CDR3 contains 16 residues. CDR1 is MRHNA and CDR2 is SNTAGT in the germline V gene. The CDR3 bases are TGTGCCAGCAGTGAAGGAGAAGGGGCCGGGCACGCTGAAGCTTTCTTT. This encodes CASSEGEGAGHAEAFF.

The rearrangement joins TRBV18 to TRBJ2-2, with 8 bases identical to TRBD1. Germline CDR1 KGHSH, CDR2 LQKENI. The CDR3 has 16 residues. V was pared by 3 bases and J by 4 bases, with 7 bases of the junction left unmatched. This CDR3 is CASSPGQGGTTGELFF. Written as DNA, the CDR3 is TGTGCCAGCTCACCTGGACAGGGAGGAACCACCGGGGAGCTGTTTTTT.

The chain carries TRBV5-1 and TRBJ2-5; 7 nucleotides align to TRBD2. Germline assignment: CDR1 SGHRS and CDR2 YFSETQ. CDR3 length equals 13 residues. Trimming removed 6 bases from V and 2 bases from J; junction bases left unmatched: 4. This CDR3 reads CASKRGEQETQYF. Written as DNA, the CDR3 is TGCGCCAGCAAACGGGGGGAACAAGAGACCCAGTACTTC.

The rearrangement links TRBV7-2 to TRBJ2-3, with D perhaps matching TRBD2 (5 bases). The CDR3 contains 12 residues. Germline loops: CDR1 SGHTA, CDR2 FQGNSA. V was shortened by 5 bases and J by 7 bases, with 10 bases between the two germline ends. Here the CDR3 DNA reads TGTGCCAGCAGCGTGATAGCGAATACGCAGTATTTT. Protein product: CASSVIANTQYF.

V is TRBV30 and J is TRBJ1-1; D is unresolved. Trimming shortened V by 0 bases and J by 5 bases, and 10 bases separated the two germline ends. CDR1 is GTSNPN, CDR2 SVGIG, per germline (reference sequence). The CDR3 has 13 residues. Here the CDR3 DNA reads TGTGCCTGGAGTGTACGATTTGGGACTGAAGCTTTCTTT. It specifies CAWSVRFGTEAFF. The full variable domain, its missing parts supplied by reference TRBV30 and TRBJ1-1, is SQTIHQWPATLVQPVGSPLSLECTVEGTSNPNLYWYRQAAGRGLQLLFYSVGIGQISSEVPQNLSASRPQDRQFILSSKKLLLSDSGFYLCAWSVRFGTEAFFGQGTRLTVV.